This record concerns one TCR beta chain sequence. These data are taken from a study of CD8 T cells in Susac syndrome. Study details: The sequenced Susac syndrome patients comprised 5 or 6 with active disease and fewer than 10 in remission.

Sequencing targeted TCR beta in T cells from blood (CD8+ and CD4+). Trimming took 0 bases from V and 10 from J, leaving 14 bases between them. This CDR3 spans 15 amino acids. The germline gives CDR1 SGHRS, CDR2 YFSETQ. With random hexamers, 0.5 to 1 ug RNA was reverse transcribed. The CDR3 of TCR beta was amplified by immunoSEQ multiplex PCR across 54 Vbeta and 13 Jbeta. Via MiXCR, TCRdb re-called the immunoSEQ multiplex PCR reads, giving one row per CDR3 protein. This sample carries approximately 210,000 distinct CDR3 sequences, 94% of them seen once, and the ten largest clones take roughly 0.14%. Material: CD4+ T cells from PBMCs. The sequence derives from a human donor with Susac syndrome. The chain couples TRBV5-1 to TRBJ1-6; tentative D call: TRBD1 (5 bases). In DNA, the CDR3 is TGCGCCAGCAGCTTGGGGGGCTCGAGGGAGTCACCCCTCCACTTT. This gives the protein CASSLGGSRESPLHF.